Below, one T cell receptor (beta chain) is given with its context. Its antigen is unidentified. This specimen comes from a study of T cell responses to AZD1222 COVID-19 vaccine. The CDR3 sequence is 13 residues long. The V gene's germline CDR1 is MNHEY and CDR2 SVGAGI. Trimming pared 6 bases from V and 5 bases from J, leaving 11 bases between. Study-level points and caveats: Sampled repertoires all dated from after the peak T cell response. Targets within unmutated variant regions were reportedly found for nearly half of spike-specific TCRs.

TCRdb's table, derived via immunoSEQ multiplex PCR, lists solely in-frame clones and lacks some. The sample has about 120,000 clones, approximately 90% seen once. The sequencing here drew on peripheral blood, taken on day 0 of AZD1222 vaccination. The TCR originated in an adult in good health. The genes are TRBV6-5 and TRBJ1-5; D remains ambiguous. Written as DNA, the CDR3 is TGTGCCAGCAGCAATGGAGGGCATCAGCCCCAGCATTTT. Encoded protein: CASSNGGHQPQHF.